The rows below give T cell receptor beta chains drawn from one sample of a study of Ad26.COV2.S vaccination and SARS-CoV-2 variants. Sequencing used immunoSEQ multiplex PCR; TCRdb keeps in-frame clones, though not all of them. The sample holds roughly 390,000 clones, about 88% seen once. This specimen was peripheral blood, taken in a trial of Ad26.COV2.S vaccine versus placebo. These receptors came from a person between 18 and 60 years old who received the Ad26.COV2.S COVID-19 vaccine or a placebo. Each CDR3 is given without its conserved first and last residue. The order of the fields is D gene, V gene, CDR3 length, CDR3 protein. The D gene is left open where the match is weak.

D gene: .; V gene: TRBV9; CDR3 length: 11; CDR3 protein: ASSVDLVDTQY
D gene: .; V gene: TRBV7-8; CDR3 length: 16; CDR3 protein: ASSDTPRGGGSTDTQY
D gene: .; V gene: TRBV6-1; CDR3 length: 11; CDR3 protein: ASSETGFDGYT
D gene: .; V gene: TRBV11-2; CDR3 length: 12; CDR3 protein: ASSLALANTEAF
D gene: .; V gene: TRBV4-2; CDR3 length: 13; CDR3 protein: ASSQADDSFYEQY
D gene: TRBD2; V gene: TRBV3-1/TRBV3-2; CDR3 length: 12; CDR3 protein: ASSQDTSGGELF
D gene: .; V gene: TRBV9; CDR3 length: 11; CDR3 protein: ASSVELNYGYT
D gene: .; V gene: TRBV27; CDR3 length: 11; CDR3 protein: ASSLSGLPALH
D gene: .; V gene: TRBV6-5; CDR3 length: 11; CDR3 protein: ASSRDRQDTQY
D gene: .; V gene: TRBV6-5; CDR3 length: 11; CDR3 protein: ASSYAGTGELF
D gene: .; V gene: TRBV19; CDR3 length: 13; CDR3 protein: ASSNPSSGANVLT
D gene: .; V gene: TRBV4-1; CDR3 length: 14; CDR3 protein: ASSQEGGGYAYGYT
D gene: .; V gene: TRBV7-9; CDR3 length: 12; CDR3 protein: ASSYRNDYTEAF
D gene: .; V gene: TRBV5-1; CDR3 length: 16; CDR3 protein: ASRRTPAVPDSGNTIY
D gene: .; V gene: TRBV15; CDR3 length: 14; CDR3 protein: ATSRESGQGHSPLH
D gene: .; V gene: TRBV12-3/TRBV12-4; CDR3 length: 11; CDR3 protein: ASSSSSNQPQH
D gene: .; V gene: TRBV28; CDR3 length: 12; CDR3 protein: ASIGAYLTDTQY
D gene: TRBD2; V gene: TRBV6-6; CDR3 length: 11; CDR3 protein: ASNVAGPYEQY
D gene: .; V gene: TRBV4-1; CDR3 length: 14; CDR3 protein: ASSHKRTALGSEQY
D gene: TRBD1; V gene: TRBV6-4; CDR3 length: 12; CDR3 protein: ASGTDSGANVLT
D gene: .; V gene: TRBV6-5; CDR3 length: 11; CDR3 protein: ASSYRGWTEAF
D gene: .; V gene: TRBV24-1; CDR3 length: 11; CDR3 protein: ATSELYTDTQY
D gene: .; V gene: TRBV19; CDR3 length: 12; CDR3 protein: ASSIDGSNQPQH
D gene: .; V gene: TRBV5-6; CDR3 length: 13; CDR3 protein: ASSLMGDGADEQF
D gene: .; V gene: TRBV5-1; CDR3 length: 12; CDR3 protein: ASSFSEMSDTQY
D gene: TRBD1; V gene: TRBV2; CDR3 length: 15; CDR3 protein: ASSRDRGFVVNQPQH
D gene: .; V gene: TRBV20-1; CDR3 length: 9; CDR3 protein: SAPRYNGYT
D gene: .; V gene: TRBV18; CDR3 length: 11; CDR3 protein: ASSPVPLTEQY
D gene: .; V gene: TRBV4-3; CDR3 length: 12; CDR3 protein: ASSPKGSFYGYT
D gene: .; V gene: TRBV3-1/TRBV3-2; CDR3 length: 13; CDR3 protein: ASSQVGTGNTEAF
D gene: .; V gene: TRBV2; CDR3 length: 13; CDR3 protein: ASSERNPGVTTQY
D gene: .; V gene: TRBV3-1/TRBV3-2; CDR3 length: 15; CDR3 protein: ASSHLPRTPEGNEQF
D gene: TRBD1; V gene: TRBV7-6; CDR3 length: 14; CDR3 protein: ASSLALGQGSDGYT